This T cell receptor (beta chain) emerged from a study of cytomegalovirus exposure and HLA in healthy donors. Study details: Assignment to the Caucasian-associated ancestry cluster applied to around 76% of the 300 to 500 genotyped donors. Study-level findings and limits: Later analysis identified about 15,000 TCR beta sequences associated with HLA alleles, using a false discovery rate threshold of 0.05. Cytomegalovirus status was reportedly diagnosed by the classifier with high specificity and sensitivity. Apparent HLA restriction characterized most CMV-associated TCR beta chains in a later analysis.

The PCR had 60 Vbeta and 13 Jbeta primers. Repertoires were generated with immunoSEQ multiplex PCR, while TCRdb's copy carries only in-frame clones and drops some. The sample is made up of about 140,000 clones, and the top ten hold 2.2% of it. Remarks on this clone: Its antigen is not identified.

Germline V gene data show CDR1 as ENHRY and CDR2 as SYGVKD. This CDR3 contains 16 residues. Trimming left V 2 bases short and J 0 bases short, with 13 bases between. The sample consisted of PBMCs. The receptor comes from a woman aged 18-30 years in good health and CMV-seronegative. V is TRBV10-3 and J is TRBJ1-2; perhaps TRBD1 as D (6 bases). The CDR3 here is CAISEEDRATNYGYTF. CDR3 DNA: TGTGCCATCAGTGAGGAGGACAGAGCCACTAACTATGGCTACACCTTC.